These 9 T cell receptor beta chains were sequenced from one sample in a study of prognosis after radiotherapy for stage I lung cancer. Amplification of the TCR beta CDR3 (from genomic DNA) was done by two-round multiplex PCR. Gene-specific primers for each TRBV and TRBJ gene drove first-round PCR. TCRdb called the multiplex PCR reads again in MiXCR, with one record for every CDR3 protein. This table has 25,000 to 35,000 distinct CDR3 sequences, under 35% appearing once. The source material was PBMCs, sampled before or after stereotactic body radiation therapy (not recorded which). The origin of the receptors is a donor over 45 with non-small cell lung cancer.

This clonotype was found many times. The J gene is TRBJ1-2, the V gene TRBV27, with a possible D match to TRBD1 (5 bases). Germline V lookup: CDR1 MNHEY, CDR2 SMNVEV (reference sequence). The CDR3 spans 14 residues. V shed 2 bases and J shed 0 bases, with 7 bases lying between them. The CDR3 DNA sequence: TGTGCCAGCAGTTTAAGAGGGGCTAACTATGGCTACACCTTC. Translation: CASSLRGANYGYTF.

In this sample, this clonotype turned up many times. The chain couples TRBV29-1 to TRBJ1-1; 8 bases match TRBD1. Trimming cost V 3 bases and J 5 bases; bases outside gene matches: 8. Germline V gene data show CDR1 as SQVTM and CDR2 as ANQGSEA. The CDR3 has 14 residues. The CDR3 here is CSVDTGGTGTEAFF. CDR3 DNA sequence: TGCAGCGTTGACACAGGGGGTACAGGGACTGAAGCTTTCTTT.

This clonotype was recorded many times. V is TRBV5-1 and J is TRBJ1-2; D gene uncertain. CDR1 and CDR2 from the germline V gene are SGHRS and YFSETQ. The V gene lost 0 bases and the J gene lost 4 bases, with 13 bases spanning the gap. This CDR3 region has 15 residues. This chain's CDR3 is CASSLEPRAPYGYTF. In DNA, the CDR3 is TGCGCCAGCAGCTTGGAGCCCCGGGCCCCCTATGGCTACACCTTC. Complete variable domain (other parts from reference TRBV5-1 and TRBJ1-2): KAGVTQTPRYLIKTRGQQVTLSCSPISGHRSVSWYQQTPGQGLQFLFEYFSETQRNKGNFPGRFSGRQFSNSRSEMNVSTLELGDSALYLCASSLEPRAPYGYTFGSGTRLTVV.

About this clonotype: A far larger clone differs by one base, so this is likely a read error. The rearrangement uses TRBV6-9 and TRBJ2-6; 7 positions agree with TRBD1. This CDR3 has 17 amino acids. J lost 2 bases, V lost 3 bases, and 7 bases had no gene match. Looked up from germline, CDR1 is MNHGY and CDR2 is SVAAGI. The CDR3 region has the DNA TGTGCCAGCAGTTACGGACAGGTAGTGGCTGGGGCCAACGTCCTGACTTTC. This encodes CASSYGQVVAGANVLTF.

With respect to this clonotype: A single base is all that separates this from a far larger clone, so a read error is likely. The chain carries TRBV6-5 and TRBJ2-1; TRBD2 matches at 13 bases. Germline CDR1 MNHEY, CDR2 SVGAGI. Losses at the gene ends were 4 bases for V and 6 bases for J; bases not matched to a gene: 3. This CDR3 contains 15 residues. The CDR3 region is CASSFGLAGVNEQFF. The CDR3 DNA reads TGTGCCAGCAGTTTTGGACTAGCGGGAGTCAATGAGCAGTTCTTC.

This clonotype was detected ten times or more. This chain connects TRBV7-9 to TRBJ2-6, with D possibly TRBD2 on 5 matching bases. The germline V gene encodes CDR1 SEHNR and CDR2 FQNEAQ (reference sequence). V was trimmed by 5 bases and J by 0 bases, leaving 14 bases between them. This CDR3 contains 17 residues. The CDR3 bases are TGTGCCAGCAGCCCACATCCCGGGGTCTCTGGGGCCAACGTCCTGACTTTC. Its translation: CASSPHPGVSGANVLTF. Full variable domain (missing parts from reference TRBV7-9 and TRBJ2-6): DTGVSQNPRHKITKRGQNVTFRCDPISEHNRLYWYRQTLGQGPEFLTYFQNEAQLEKSRLLSDRFSAERPKGSFSTLEIQRTEQGDSAMYLCASSPHPGVSGANVLTFGAGSRLTVL.

This clonotype was observed at least ten times. V usage is TRBV9 and J usage is TRBJ2-1; 7 bases fit TRBD2. After removal of 0 bases from V and 7 bases from J, the junction contained 10 bases not matched to a gene. The CDR3 totals 16 residues. Per germline, CDR1 SGDLS and CDR2 YYNGEE. The CDR3 sequence: CASSVVGRGSGNEQFF. The CDR3 DNA follows: TGTGCCAGCAGCGTAGTCGGCCGCGGGAGTGGTAATGAGCAGTTCTTC.

By proportion, this clonotype is medium-sized. This chain uses TRBV27 with TRBJ2-3; D gene unclear. The V gene's germline CDR1 is MNHEY and CDR2 SMNVEV (reference sequence). V lost 6 bases to trimming and J lost 8 bases, with 18 bases between them. There are 14 residues in the CDR3. The DNA of the CDR3 is TGTGCCAGCAGCGATCTCCGGGTGCGAGTTACGCAGTATTTT. This gives the protein CASSDLRVRVTQYF.

V is TRBV28 and J is TRBJ1-6; D not certain. Germline values: CDR1 MDHEN, CDR2 SYDVKM. The CDR3 length is 16 residues. Between the trimmed V and J ends, which lost 5 bases and 4 bases, there was a span of 15 bases. The CDR3 loop reads CASSPVVHGYNSPLHF. In DNA, the CDR3 is TGTGCCAGCAGTCCGGTGGTACATGGGTATAATTCACCCCTCCACTTT.